This record concerns one T cell receptor beta chain sequence. Its specificity is unknown. Germline and genes: mouse. The CDR3 extends 1 residue past the end of the read, so its final part is completed from the germline J gene. The sample belongs to a study of tissue T cells after allogeneic stem cell transplantation. Sequencing of TCRbeta CDR3 at survey depth gave sequences and template counts. Data came from immunoSEQ multiplex PCR; TCRdb stores just in-frame clones and leaves some out. The sample has tens of thousands of clones, 72% seen once. With 1 base clipped from V and 3 bases from J, the junction kept 4 bases outside the gene matches. Per the germline V gene, CDR1 is LGHNA and CDR2 is YNLKQL (reference sequence). This CDR3 region has 16 residues. General study points: Tissue-detected TCR repertoire was only partly captured by blood and spleen T cells. Within patients, tissue anatomy strongly shaped TCR repertoire composition. Motif-based clustering found tissue-specific repertoire signatures shared across patients, though few clones were shared.

The rearrangement uses TRBV5 and TRBJ2-2, with 8 bases that match TRBD1. The receptor comes from a female BALB/c mouse in good health. The mouse line has the MHC haplotype H2-d. Specimen: spleen. CDR3 DNA, as far as it was read: TGTGCCAGCAGCCAAGGGACAGGGAGGTACACCGGGCAGCTCTAC. Translating gives CASSQGTGRYTGQLY. The whole CDR3 protein reads CASSQGTGRYTGQLYF.